What follows describes a single T cell receptor beta chain. This entry belongs to a study of blood T cell repertoires in COVID-19. Whole-study context: Acute-phase and convalescent COVID-19 samples originated in the United States, Italy and Spain. In each case, the material was cDNA or gDNA derived from T cells, B-cell-depleted T cells, or PBMCs.

V was pared by 7 bases and J by 6 bases, with 3 bases of the junction left unmatched. The CDR3 loop spans 11 amino acids. Per the original methods: Counts of nucleated cells, estimated from reference gene primer amplification, were obtained. Assay: immunoSEQ multiplex PCR; the TCRdb copy retains only in-frame clones and omits some. That table supplies the V and J calls and clone size; D and trimming were determined from the DNA. The data show about 74,000 clones, over 70% seen once. The material sequenced was peripheral blood. The V and J genes are TRBV12-3 or TRBV12-4 and TRBJ2-7, with TRBD2 matching 7 bases. This TCR was sampled from a man aged 70-80 years with acute or convalescent COVID-19. CDR3 bases: TGTGCCAGCATGGGAGGGGTCGAGCAGTACTTC. Encoded protein: CASMGGVEQYF.